This T cell receptor (beta chain) was sequenced for a study of blood T cell repertoires in COVID-19. In the study overall: Acute and convalescent COVID-19 samples came from the United States, Italy and Spain. Nucleic acid was either cDNA or gDNA, and it came from T cells, B-cell-depleted T cells, or PBMCs.

V was pared by 5 bases and J by 1 base, with 6 bases of the junction left unmatched. The CDR3 has 15 residues. Germline CDR1 is SEHNR and CDR2 is FQNEAQ (reference sequence). Sequenced by immunoSEQ multiplex PCR; TCRdb stores in-frame clones only, minus some. The table records some 340,000 clones, more than 85% of them present only once. Individuals drawn from 20 to 30 US areas were about 18 to 89 years old. Participant reports of clinical history set cohort assignment. The sequence derives from a woman younger than 45 who had been exposed to COVID-19. The chain combines TRBV7-9 with TRBJ1-1, with 8 bases aligning to TRBD1. Sequenced input: PBMCs or T cells enriched from blood (not recorded which). CDR3 nucleotides: TGTGCCAGCAGCGAGCGGACAGGGAAGAACACTGAAGCTTTCTTT. Protein sequence: CASSERTGKNTEAFF.